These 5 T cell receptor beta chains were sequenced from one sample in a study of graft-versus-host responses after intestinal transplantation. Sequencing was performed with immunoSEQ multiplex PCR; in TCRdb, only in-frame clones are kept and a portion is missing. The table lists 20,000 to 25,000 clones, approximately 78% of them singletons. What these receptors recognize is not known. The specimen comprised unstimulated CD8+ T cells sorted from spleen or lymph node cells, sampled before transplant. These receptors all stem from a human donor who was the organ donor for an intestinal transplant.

The CDR3 protein is CATAGREISGTQYF. DNA of the CDR3: TGTGCCACGGCGGGTAGGGAGATATCGGGGACCCAGTACTTC. The gene calls are TRBV15 and TRBJ2-5; TRBD2 might be the D (5 bases). V lost 9 bases to trimming and J lost 7 bases, with 21 bases between them. The CDR3 has 14 residues. Germline CDR1 is LNHNV and CDR2 is YYDKDF (reference sequence).

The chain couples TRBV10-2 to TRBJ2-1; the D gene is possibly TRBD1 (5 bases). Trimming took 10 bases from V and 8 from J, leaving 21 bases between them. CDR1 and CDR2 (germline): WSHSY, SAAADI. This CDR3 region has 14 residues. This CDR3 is CATSGSIHEDEQFF. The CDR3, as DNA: TGCGCCACCTCAGGGTCCATACATGAAGATGAGCAGTTCTTC.

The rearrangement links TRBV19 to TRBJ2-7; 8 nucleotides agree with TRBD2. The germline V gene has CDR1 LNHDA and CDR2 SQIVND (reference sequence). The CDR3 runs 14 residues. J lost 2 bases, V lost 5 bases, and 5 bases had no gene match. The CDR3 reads CASSPAGGPYEQYF. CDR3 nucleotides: TGTGCCAGTAGTCCGGCGGGAGGTCCCTACGAGCAGTACTTC.

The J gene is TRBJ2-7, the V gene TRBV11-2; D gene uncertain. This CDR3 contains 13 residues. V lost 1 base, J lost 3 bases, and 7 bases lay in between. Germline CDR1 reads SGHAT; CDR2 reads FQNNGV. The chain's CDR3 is CASSLGQLYEQYF. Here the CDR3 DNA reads TGTGCCAGCAGCTTAGGACAACTCTACGAGCAGTACTTC.

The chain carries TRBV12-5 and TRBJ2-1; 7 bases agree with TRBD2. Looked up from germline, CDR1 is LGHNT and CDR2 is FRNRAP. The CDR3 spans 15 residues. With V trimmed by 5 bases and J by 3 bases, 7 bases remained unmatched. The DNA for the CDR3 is TGTGCTAGTGGTCACACCGGGACTATCTACAATGAGCAGTTCTTC. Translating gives CASGHTGTIYNEQFF. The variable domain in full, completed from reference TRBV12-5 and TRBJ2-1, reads DARVTQTPRHKVTEMGQEVTMRCQPILGHNTVFWYRQTMMQGLELLAYFRNRAPLDDSGMPKDRFSAEMPDATLATLKIQPSEPRDSAVYFCASGHTGTIYNEQFFGPGTRLTVL.